This TCR beta chain was obtained from a study of post-analysis software for immune sequencing data. Turning to the study itself: There were relapsing-remitting, secondary progressive and progressive-relapsing multiple sclerosis among the disease courses included.

Study-level points and caveats: Analysis by F measure revealed that same-batch samples clustered strongly together. The normalized Chao1 diversity of multiple sclerosis patients was significantly lower than that of controls. Five TRBV segments, including TRBV5-6, TRBV5-1 and TRBV20-1, were more frequent in patients than controls.

V lost 1 base, J lost 1 base, and 5 bases stayed unmatched. There are 16 residues in the CDR3. Germline V gene sequence: CDR1 LGHNA, CDR2 YNFKEQ. Unique molecular identifiers were built into the TCR beta cDNA libraries. Each batch of roughly 1 to 11 million T cells produced some 450,000 cDNA molecules. A single record per CDR3 protein comes from TCRdb applying MiXCR to the PCR reads. The data show hundreds of thousands of distinct CDR3 sequences, 25% to 30% seen once. This clonotype was seen only a few times. Its antigen is not known. Sequencing was carried out using blood. The clonotype comes from a girl aged 10-17 years with multiple sclerosis. This chain joins TRBV4-2 and TRBJ2-5; 8 nucleotides align to TRBD2. CDR3 sequence reads: CASSQGGSGAQETQYF. CDR3 coding DNA: TGTGCCAGCAGCCAAGGGGGTAGCGGGGCCCAAGAGACCCAGTACTTC.